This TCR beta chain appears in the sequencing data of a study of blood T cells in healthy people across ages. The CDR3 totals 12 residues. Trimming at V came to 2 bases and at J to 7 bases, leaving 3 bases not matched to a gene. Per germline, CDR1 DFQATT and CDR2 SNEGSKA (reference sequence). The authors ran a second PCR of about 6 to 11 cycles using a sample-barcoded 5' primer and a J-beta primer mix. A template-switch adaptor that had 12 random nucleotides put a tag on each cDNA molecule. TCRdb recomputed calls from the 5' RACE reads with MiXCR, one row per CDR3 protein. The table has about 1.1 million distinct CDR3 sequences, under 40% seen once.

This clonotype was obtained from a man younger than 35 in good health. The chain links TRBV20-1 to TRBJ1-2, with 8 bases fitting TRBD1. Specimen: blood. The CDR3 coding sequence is TGCAGTGCTAGACAGGGGGCCATTGGCTACACCTTC. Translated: CSARQGAIGYTF.